A single sample is the source of the 7 T cell receptor beta chains below, sequenced in a study of T-cell reconstitution after alpha-beta-depleted transplantation in children. Unique molecular identifiers were used in preparing the TCRbeta library. TCRdb called the PCR reads again in MiXCR, with one record for every CDR3 protein. The sample carries around 410,000 distinct CDR3 sequences, 9.5% to 13% recorded once. This sample comprised PBMCs from the stem cell graft donor, obtained from the stem cell graft. All receptors derive from a human donor who donated a stem cell graft to a child with acute myeloid leukemia.

This clonotype was observed a few times. V is TRBV5-1 and J is TRBJ2-5; D might be TRBD1 (6 bases). Germline assignment: CDR1 SGHRS and CDR2 YFSETQ. V was clipped by 0 bases and J by 2 bases, with 11 bases between them. This CDR3 has 15 amino acids. CDR3 region: CASSLVPGTQETQYF. DNA of the CDR3: TGCGCCAGCAGCTTGGTTCCTGGGACACAAGAGACCCAGTACTTC.

This clonotype was seen a few times. The chain employs TRBV12-3 or TRBV12-4 and TRBJ1-6; a possible D gene is TRBD1 (5 bases). The germline V and J ends were trimmed by 5 bases and 2 bases, with 16 bases remaining between them. The CDR3 is made up of 17 amino acids. CDR3 sequence: CASSQSQGGAYNSPLHF. The CDR3 DNA reads as TGTGCCAGCAGTCAATCCCAGGGAGGTGCCTATAATTCACCCCTCCACTTT.

Only a few counts were recorded for this clonotype. The chain joins TRBV27 to TRBJ1-1; 9 positions agree with TRBD1. CDR1 MNHEY and CDR2 SMNVEV come from the germline V gene (reference sequence). Trimming took 4 bases from V and 1 from J; bases not matched to a gene: 7. The CDR3 is 16 residues long. The CDR3 sequence: CASSSQGAGWNTEAFF. CDR3 DNA sequence: TGTGCCAGCAGTTCACAGGGGGCAGGATGGAACACTGAAGCTTTCTTT.

There are many counts of this clonotype. For the CDR3, the DNA is TGTGCCAGCAGAAGTGGGGGCTTGGACACCGGGGAGCTGTTTTTT. It yields the protein CASRSGGLDTGELFF. The rearrangement links TRBV4-2 to TRBJ2-2; possible D gene TRBD1, 6 bases. V shed 6 bases and J shed 3 bases, with 14 bases lying between them. The CDR3 is 15 amino acids. Germline CDR1 LGHNA, CDR2 YNFKEQ.

This chain links TRBV10-3 with TRBJ2-2, with unresolved D. Trimming shortened V by 4 bases and J by 7 bases, and 13 bases separated the two germline ends. Germline lookup yields CDR1 ENHRY and CDR2 SYGVKD. This CDR3 comprises 14 residues. CDR3 protein: CAISGATVSGELFF. CDR3 DNA: TGTGCCATCAGTGGGGCCACAGTGAGCGGGGAGCTGTTTTTT.

This clonotype was seen at least ten times. This chain connects TRBV4-2 to TRBJ2-3, with 10 bases lining up with TRBD2. This CDR3 has 14 amino acids. Germline V gene lookup returns CDR1 LGHNA and CDR2 YNFKEQ. Trimming at V came to 4 bases and at J to 5 bases, leaving 3 bases not matched to a gene. CDR3 nucleotide sequence: TGTGCCAGCAGCCGAAGCGGGGGGGGAGATACGCAGTATTTT. This gives the protein CASSRSGGGDTQYF.

Many counts were recorded for this clonotype. The genes are TRBV5-4 and TRBJ1-1, with D uncertain. The germline CDR1 and CDR2 sequences are SGHNT and YYREEE (reference sequence). Trimming left V 0 bases short and J 1 base short, with 10 bases between. The CDR3 has 15 amino acids. CDR3 nucleotides: TGTGCCAGCAGCTTGGCCCCAAGAGCGAACACTGAAGCTTTCTTT. It codes for CASSLAPRANTEAFF.